A selection of T cell receptor beta chains follows, all from one sample in a study of blood T cell repertoires in COVID-19. Sequencing was performed with immunoSEQ multiplex PCR; in TCRdb, only in-frame clones are kept and a portion is missing. The sample has 200,000 to 300,000 clones; roughly 80% are singletons. The sample consisted of peripheral blood. The receptors here all came from an elderly woman with COVID-19, enrolled during active disease. CDR3s include the opening cysteine and the closing phenylalanine or tryptophan. D genes are given only for firm matches. The size of a clone is reported for some rows only, either as once, few or many, or as a class for expanded clones.

d_call j_call v_call clone_size cdr3_aa cdr3_nt
TRBD2 TRBJ2-3 TRBV11-2 NA CASSFRLLAGGPRADTQYF TGTGCCAGCAGCTTCAGGTTACTAGCGGGGGGGCCGAGGGCAGATACGCAGTATTTT
NA TRBJ1-4 TRBV27 NA CASSLREGEKLFF TGTGCCAGCAGTTTACGGGAGGGGGAAAAACTGTTTTTT
NA TRBJ1-1 TRBV3-1/TRBV3-2 NA CASSGLSEAFF TGTGCCAGCAGTGGCCTTTCTGAAGCTTTCTTT
NA TRBJ1-5 TRBV5-8 NA CASSLMIKGGGQPQHF TGTGCCAGCAGCTTGATGATTAAAGGGGGGGGTCAGCCCCAGCATTTT
NA TRBJ1-5 TRBV19 NA CASSIGSSQGNQPQHF TGTGCCAGTAGTATTGGCTCCAGTCAAGGCAATCAGCCCCAGCATTTT
NA TRBJ1-2 TRBV4-1 NA CASSQGTNRERGGYTF TGCGCCAGCAGCCAAGGGACGAACAGGGAGCGCGGTGGCTACACCTTC
NA TRBJ2-3 TRBV6-5 NA CASSSKLDTQYF TGTGCCAGCAGCTCTAAGTTGGATACGCAGTATTTT
TRBD1 TRBJ2-5 TRBV7-3 NA CASSIGQGVETQYF TGTGCCAGCAGCATCGGACAGGGGGTCGAGACCCAGTACTTC
NA TRBJ2-1 TRBV19 NA CASTGYYNEQFF TGTGCCAGTACAGGGTATTACAATGAGCAGTTCTTC
NA TRBJ2-7 TRBV30 NA CAWGTTSYEQYF TGTGCCTGGGGCACTACGAGCTACGAGCAGTACTTC
TRBD2 TRBJ2-1 TRBV5-6 NA CASSWGLAGDNEQFF TGTGCCAGCAGCTGGGGACTAGCGGGGGACAATGAGCAGTTCTTC
NA TRBJ1-1 TRBV6-1 NA CASSEAAGRVAFF TGTGCCAGCAGTGAAGCTGCGGGGAGGGTCGCTTTCTTT
NA TRBJ2-7 TRBV30 NA CAWLSRVQGQYF TGTGCCTGGCTCAGTCGTGTTCAGGGACAGTACTTC
TRBD2 TRBJ2-4 TRBV2 NA CASLYSGVAKNIQYF TGTGCCAGCCTTTATAGCGGGGTAGCCAAAAACATTCAGTACTTC
TRBD2 TRBJ2-3 TRBV9 NA CASSAYPKREGRARTDTQYF TGTGCCAGCAGCGCCTATCCGAAGCGGGAGGGCAGAGCACGCACAGATACGCAGTATTTT
NA TRBJ1-5 TRBV2 NA CASQASNIVNQPQHF TGTGCCAGCCAGGCAAGCAACATTGTGAATCAGCCCCAGCATTTT
NA TRBJ2-1 TRBV18 NA CASSGGYNEQFF TGTGCCAGCTCGGGGGGCTACAATGAGCAGTTCTTC
TRBD1 TRBJ1-2 TRBV30 few CAWEGTGANYGYTF TGTGCCTGGGAGGGGACAGGGGCTAACTATGGCTACACCTTC
NA TRBJ1-2 TRBV27 NA CASSRGLDGYTF TGTGCCAGCAGTCGTGGCCTGGATGGCTACACCTTC
TRBD2 TRBJ2-5 TRBV7-8 NA CASSRRLAGGQETQYF TGTGCCAGCAGCCGTAGACTAGCGGGAGGCCAAGAGACCCAGTACTTC
NA TRBJ1-1 TRBV20-1 NA CSARGVDEAFF TGCAGTGCCCGGGGGGTAGACGAAGCTTTCTTT
NA TRBJ1-4 TRBV30 NA CAWDLGEKLFF TGTGCCTGGGACCTCGGGGAAAAACTGTTTTTT
NA TRBJ1-2 TRBV27 once CASIGESGYTF TGTGCCAGCATCGGGGAATCTGGCTACACCTTC
TRBD2 TRBJ2-7 TRBV11-1 NA CASSSLAGGPYEQYF TGTGCCAGCAGCTCTCTAGCGGGAGGCCCCTACGAGCAGTACTTC
NA TRBJ1-2 TRBV24-1 NA CATSDAGAAYGYTF TGTGCCACCAGTGATGCGGGGGCAGCTTATGGCTACACCTTC
NA TRBJ2-7 TRBV5-4 NA CASSSAGTLREQYF TGTGCCAGCAGCTCGGCGGGGACGTTACGCGAGCAGTACTTC
TRBD1 TRBJ1-1 TRBV6-5 NA CASSYDRGSEAFF TGTGCCAGCAGTTACGACAGGGGGTCTGAAGCTTTCTTT
TRBD2 TRBJ2-1 TRBV5-1 NA CARSLGAGGSLNKQFF TGCGCCCGCAGCTTGGGGGCGGGGGGCTCGTTAAATAAGCAGTTCTTC
NA TRBJ2-2 TRBV7-3 few CASSRGPTGELFF TGTGCCAGCAGCCGAGGCCCCACCGGGGAGCTGTTTTTT
NA TRBJ2-7 TRBV7-2 once CASSLLPSYEQYF TGTGCCAGCAGCTTGCTACCGTCCTACGAGCAGTACTTC
NA TRBJ1-2 TRBV5-1 NA CASSGQSGYGYTF TGCGCCAGCAGTGGACAGAGTGGCTATGGCTACACCTTC
TRBD1 TRBJ1-1 TRBV5-1 NA CASSLQGGNTEAFF TGCGCCAGCAGCTTACAGGGGGGGAACACTGAAGCTTTCTTT
TRBD2 TRBJ2-1 TRBV6-6 once CASSYRGSGTYNEQFF TGTGCCAGCAGTTACAGAGGTAGCGGGACGTACAATGAGCAGTTCTTC
NA TRBJ1-3 TRBV19 NA CASRQHSGNTIYF TGTGCCAGTAGACAGCACTCTGGAAACACCATATATTTT
NA TRBJ1-6 TRBV4-1 NA CASSQDQGSNSPLHF TGCGCCAGCAGCCAAGACCAGGGTTCAAATTCACCCCTCCACTTT
NA TRBJ2-5 TRBV7-6 once CASSLNVPGIQETQYF TGTGCCAGCAGCTTAAACGTCCCGGGAATCCAAGAGACCCAGTACTTC
TRBD2 TRBJ2-2 TRBV5-1 NA CASSLGLAGRNTGELFF TGCGCCAGCAGCTTGGGTCTAGCGGGAAGAAACACCGGGGAGCTGTTTTTT
TRBD1 TRBJ2-5 TRBV30 NA CAWTRTGGVGFRETQYF TGTGCCTGGACCCGGACAGGGGGCGTGGGATTCCGAGAGACCCAGTACTTC
NA TRBJ2-5 TRBV18 NA CASSTEETQYF TGTGCCAGCTCAACAGAAGAGACCCAGTACTTC